This TCR beta chain was captured in a study of cytomegalovirus exposure and HLA in healthy donors. As for the study in general: An analysis done earlier identified 95 million to 140 million unique TCR beta sequences from around 180 million T cells.

With regard to this clone: Its specificity is unknown.

The PCR was carried out with 60 Vbeta primers and 13 Jbeta primers. Here immunoSEQ multiplex PCR was the method, and the copy in TCRdb shows in-frame clones only, minus some. The sample contains 150,000 to 200,000 clones, around 75% of which appear only once. Study-wide results and limits: Most TCR sequences showed up rarely, but some public TCRs showed up in many donors.

V shed 3 bases and J 7 bases; nucleotides not matched to a gene: 6. Germline values: CDR1 SGHTA, CDR2 FQGNSA. The CDR3 has 15 residues. The TCR was taken from a woman in her 40s in good health and CMV-seropositive. V gene TRBV7-2 combines with J gene TRBJ1-5; TRBD1 agrees at 10 bases. The sample comprised PBMCs. The CDR3 DNA reads as TGTGCCAGCAGCTTCCTGACAGGGGGCCGGCAGCCCCAGCATTTT. It encodes CASSFLTGGRQPQHF.